Below, one T cell receptor (beta chain) is given with its context. This record belongs to a study of blood T cell repertoires in COVID-19. Measured with immunoSEQ multiplex PCR; TCRdb has only the in-frame clones, and not every one. The sample carries around 230,000 clones, roughly four fifths recorded once. The CDR3 length is 16 residues. After removal of 4 bases from V and 3 bases from J, the junction contained 8 bases not matched to a gene. Germline V CDR1 and CDR2: SGHNT, YYREEE (reference sequence). The clonotype was recovered from a woman aged 55-70 years with active or convalescent COVID-19. This chain links TRBV5-4 with TRBJ2-3, with 10 bases identical to TRBD1. What was sequenced was peripheral blood. The CDR3 DNA sequence: TGTGCCAGCAGCCCGCCCCCGGGACAGGGGACAGATACGCAGTATTTT. This sequence encodes CASSPPPGQGTDTQYF.